This T cell receptor (beta chain) was found in a study of Ad26.COV2.S vaccination and SARS-CoV-2 variants (dated by TCRdb to the early 2020s). Broadly, across the study: Vaccine-arm donors were drawn from COV1001, a multicentre, randomized, double-blind, placebo-controlled phase I-IIa trial of Ad26.COV2.S in healthy adults. Ad26.COV2.S was administered intramuscularly at 5 x 10^10 or 1 x 10^11 viral particles, either as a single shot or as two shots given 56 days apart. TCRbeta repertoire sequencing served as the tool for gauging how specific and how broad the SARS-CoV-2-reactive T cell receptors were following Ad26.COV2.S vaccination. Participants in the trial were split at random into five groups of five each, receiving low-dose or high-dose Ad26.COV2.S once or twice, or else placebo on both occasions. The TCR-sequenced set comprised approximately 32 samples: around 20 Ad26.COV2.S vaccine recipients, 5 placebo recipients and 8 SARS-CoV-2 convalescent individuals. Blinding of investigators to trial group allocation was maintained during experiments and outcome assessment. Overall study results and their limits: Ad26.COV2.S recipients had higher spike-specific TCR breadth than placebo recipients (P = 0.0014). The authors noted that the TCR breadth and depth analyses may have underestimated total T cell responses. Comparable non-spike TCR breadth was observed between vaccine and placebo recipients, consistent with only spike being contained in the vaccine. After vaccination, spike-specific CD8+ and CD4+ T cell responses were reported to show substantial breadth. The study was not powered for comparison of responses between vaccine doses or regimens.

The meaning of the sample's treatment or condition label: 15 to 20 received Ad26.COV2.S at low or high dose, single or two shots; 5 received placebo; per-sample allocation not given. For vaccine and placebo recipients, the sequenced repertoires came from samples collected on day 63 after the first injection. In Cohort 1b, 20 to 25 adults aged 18-55 years were enrolled at a single site in Boston, USA, between 29 July and 7 August 2020. Ad26.COV2.S consisted of a replication-incompetent adenovirus type 26 vector by which a prefusion-stabilized SARS-CoV-2 spike protein from the original Wuhan strain was expressed. This clone was observed once. The specificity of this receptor is unknown. Base-call qualities are not available, and no considerably larger clone is one nucleotide away. TCRbeta CDR3 regions were sequenced with the immunoSEQ Assay. After extraction, genomic DNA underwent amplification by bias-controlled multiplex PCR, followed by high-throughput sequencing. As for how the authors treated the data: To quantify the absolute abundance of every unique TCRbeta CDR3 region, sequences were collapsed and filtered. T cell fraction was estimated by normalization of TCRbeta template counts to usable DNA, with usable DNA being measured through amplification of reference genes present in all nucleated cells. Repertoire TCRs were annotated as SARS-CoV-2-specific when V gene, CDR3 amino acid sequence and J gene were exactly matched to a known reactive TCR set. The reference SARS-CoV-2 TCR set was obtained from MIRA and was filtered for enrichment in COVID-19-positive ImmuneCODE repertoires, whereby public or cross-reactive TCRs were removed. Using the MIRA antigens, annotated TCRs were further analysed by specific ORF or by position within an ORF. Depth was the summed frequency of annotated unique rearrangements, while breadth was defined as annotated unique rearrangements over total unique productive rearrangements. Two-sided Wilcoxon rank-sum tests were applied when comparing TCR breadth between groups. Sourced from immuneACCESS, this table was stored by TCRdb with only in-frame sequences that have V and J called. A share of the clones is absent; for the studies checked, an unresolved V gene accounts for under half, and the remainder has no known explanation. V, J and clone size are taken as reported in that table, and D and trimming were inferred from the DNA itself. This sample has hundreds of thousands of clones in its table, and around 87% of those were observed once. The ten largest clonotypes hold approximately 3.3% of the sample.

Reading the germline V gene gives CDR1 SGHDN and CDR2 FVKESK. V is reduced by 4 bases and J by 7 bases, leaving a spacing of 14 bases between them. The CDR3 holds 14 amino acids from the cysteine to the phenylalanine. The CDR3 DNA has 42 bases and is translated from base 1. The chain joins TRBV14 to TRBJ2-1, and the D gene may be TRBD1, 5 bases matching. The sequencing used peripheral blood, collected in a trial of Ad26.COV2.S vaccine versus placebo. The receptor's source is a person aged 18 to 59 who received the Ad26.COV2.S COVID-19 vaccine or a placebo. The CDR3 region has the sequence CASSRISRVNEQFF. The DNA sequence is TGTGCCAGCAGCCGAATAAGCAGGGTGAATGAGCAGTTCTTC.